These T cell receptor beta chains were read from a single sample in a study of blood T cell repertoires in COVID-19. The data were produced by immunoSEQ multiplex PCR, yet TCRdb's version contains in-frame clones alone and is incomplete. The table shows about 420,000 clones, with roughly 89% occurring only once. Sequenced material: peripheral blood. The receptors were sampled from a man aged 18 to 29 with COVID-19, enrolled during active disease. Both conserved end residues are part of each CDR3. The order of the fields is J gene, clone size, D gene, V gene, CDR3 protein, CDR3 DNA. The D gene is left open where the match is weak. Size is omitted from some rows. Given values are once, few, many or a class for expanded clones.

J: TRBJ2-3; size: .; D: TRBD2; V: TRBV29-1; CDR3: CSVEDPGTSGSFTTDTQYF; DNA: TGCAGCGTTGAAGATCCCGGGACTAGCGGGAGCTTCACCACAGATACGCAGTATTTT
J: TRBJ2-3; size: .; D: TRBD1; V: TRBV2; CDR3: CASKTGVSSTDTQYF; DNA: TGTGCCAGCAAAACAGGGGTCTCTAGCACAGATACGCAGTATTTT
J: TRBJ1-6; size: .; D: TRBD1; V: TRBV15; CDR3: CATSLSGQNPNSPLHF; DNA: TGTGCCACCAGCCTATCGGGACAGAACCCCAATTCACCCCTCCACTTT
J: TRBJ2-7; size: .; D: .; V: TRBV27; CDR3: CASSWQGSYEQYF; DNA: TGTGCCAGCAGTTGGCAGGGGTCCTACGAGCAGTACTTC
J: TRBJ1-2; size: .; D: .; V: TRBV12-5; CDR3: CASGSSGTRENGYTF; DNA: TGTGCTAGTGGTTCATCCGGGACTAGGGAGAATGGCTACACCTTC
J: TRBJ1-2; size: .; D: .; V: TRBV9; CDR3: CASSVTGKGEYGYTF; DNA: TGTGCCAGCAGCGTTACAGGGAAAGGTGAATATGGCTACACCTTC
J: TRBJ1-6; size: .; D: TRBD1; V: TRBV13; CDR3: CASSSWGQGSSPLHF; DNA: TGTGCCAGCAGCTCATGGGGACAGGGGAGTTCACCCCTCCACTTT
J: TRBJ2-7; size: .; D: .; V: TRBV6-5; CDR3: CASSLYSGSSYEQYF; DNA: TGTGCCAGCAGTCTTTATAGCGGAAGCTCCTACGAGCAGTACTTC
J: TRBJ2-1; size: .; D: .; V: TRBV11-3; CDR3: CASSPGGGYNEQFF; DNA: TGTGCCAGCAGCCCGGGCGGAGGATACAATGAGCAGTTCTTC
J: TRBJ2-1; size: once; D: TRBD2; V: TRBV4-1; CDR3: CASSHLGTSGHKGEQFF; DNA: TGCGCCAGCAGCCACCTCGGGACTAGCGGACATAAAGGGGAGCAGTTCTTC
J: TRBJ2-5; size: .; D: TRBD1; V: TRBV11-2; CDR3: CASSSHRGFGETQYF; DNA: TGTGCCAGCAGCTCTCACAGGGGGTTTGGCGAGACCCAGTACTTC